What follows are 2 T cell receptor beta chains derived from one specimen sequenced in a study of T cells in Graves' hyperthyroidism and ophthalmopathy. RNA transcripts provided the source from which TCR beta CDR3 regions were amplified. HTBI primers drove first-round RT-PCR of the TCR CDR3. TCRdb ran MiXCR on the multiplex PCR reads and lists one entry per CDR3 protein. The sample shows hundreds of thousands of distinct CDR3 sequences, 14% of them seen only once. Sample: blood. The origin of the receptors is a woman between 18 and 29 years old with Graves' hyperthyroidism.

J is TRBJ2-7 and V is TRBV10-3, with TRBD2 matching 11 bases. CDR3 length: 13 residues. CDR1 and CDR2 (germline): ENHRY, SYGVKD. Trimming took 6 bases from V and 3 from J; bases not matched to a gene: 1. The CDR3 loop is CAIRGLADYEQYF. In DNA, the CDR3 is TGTGCCATCAGGGGACTAGCGGACTACGAGCAGTACTTC.

This clonotype was found many times. V usage is TRBV18 and J usage is TRBJ1-5, with TRBD1 as a possible D gene (5 bases). Germline V gene lookup returns CDR1 KGHSH and CDR2 LQKENI. The V gene lost 3 bases and the J gene lost 5 bases, with 11 bases spanning the gap. The CDR3 extends over 14 amino acids. DNA for the CDR3: TGTGCCAGCTCACCCCTAGGAGGGGATCAGCCCCAGCATTTT. This translates into CASSPLGGDQPQHF.